The 10 T cell receptor beta chains presented below share a single source sample, sequenced in a study of OX40 agonist ivuxolimab in advanced cancers. Repertoires were generated with immunoSEQ multiplex PCR, while TCRdb's copy carries only in-frame clones and drops some. The sample consists of 65,000 or so clones, about four fifths of them appearing once. The material was CD4+ or CD8+ T cells sorted from blood, obtained in a trial of the OX40 agonist ivuxolimab. The receptor set was obtained from an adult with an advanced solid tumor such as melanoma, head and neck, liver or kidney cancer.

The V and J genes are TRBV30 and TRBJ1-6, with 12 bases aligning to TRBD1. There are 19 residues in the CDR3. V was pared by 0 bases and J by 0 bases, with 6 bases of the junction left unmatched. Germline V gene data show CDR1 as GTSNPN and CDR2 as SVGIG (reference sequence). The CDR3 DNA follows: TGTGCCTGGAGTGTACGGGACAGGGGGCCGAGCTCCTATAATTCACCCCTCCACTTT. Translated, it gives CAWSVRDRGPSSYNSPLHF.

The rearrangement joins TRBV7-2 to TRBJ2-7; 7 nucleotides align to TRBD2. CDR1 is SGHTA, CDR2 FQGNSA, per germline. V was clipped by 3 bases and J by 4 bases; unmatched bases: 9. The CDR3 is 15 residues long. The CDR3, as DNA: TGTGCCAGCAGCTTGACTAGCAGTCCGGTTTACGAGCAGTACTTC. Its protein is CASSLTSSPVYEQYF.

The genes are TRBV4-3 and TRBJ2-1; 8 bases match TRBD1. This CDR3 is 16 amino acids long. Germline CDR1 reads LGHNA; CDR2 reads YSLEER. The V gene end was trimmed by 1 base and the J gene end by 6 bases; junction bases not matched to a gene: 8. The CDR3 protein is CASSQGFDRGSNEQFF. In DNA form, the CDR3 reads TGCGCCAGCAGCCAAGGATTTGACAGGGGAAGCAATGAGCAGTTCTTC.

This chain links TRBV2 with TRBJ1-1; D unresolved. CDR1 and CDR2 from the germline V gene are SNHLY and FYNNEI. With 8 bases removed from V and 4 bases from J, the gap between germline ends came to 29 bases. This CDR3 region has 18 residues. The CDR3 DNA reads as TGTGCCAGCGGAAATCTTGATCGATGGTACGAGTGGGGCACTGAAGCTTTCTTT. Protein sequence: CASGNLDRWYEWGTEAFF. The full variable domain, completed using reference TRBV2 and TRBJ1-1, is EPEVTQTPSHQVTQMGQEVILRCVPISNHLYFYWYRQILGQKVEFLVSFYNNEISEKSEIFDDQFSVERPDGSNFTLKIRSTKLEDSAMYFCASGNLDRWYEWGTEAFFGQGTRLTVV.

V usage is TRBV19 and J usage is TRBJ2-6; a possible D gene is TRBD1 (6 bases). The V end lost 7 bases, the J end lost 2 bases, and 9 bases lay between the germline ends. The CDR3 is 14 residues long. The germline V gene encodes CDR1 LNHDA and CDR2 SQIVND (reference sequence). CDR3 sequence reads: CASKGDPGANVLTF. CDR3 DNA sequence: TGTGCCAGTAAGGGGGACCCTGGGGCCAACGTCCTGACTTTC.

This chain connects TRBV9 to TRBJ2-3; tentatively, D is TRBD1 (6 bases). This CDR3 spans 15 amino acids. Trimming took 2 bases from V and 6 from J, leaving 16 bases between them. Germline V gives CDR1 SGDLS, CDR2 YYNGEE. This CDR3 reads CASSVQDSPVDTQYF. As DNA, the CDR3 is TGTGCCAGCAGCGTGCAGGACAGCCCCGTGGATACGCAGTATTTT.

The chain recombines TRBV5-1 with TRBJ2-5, with D unresolved. The ends were cut back, 0 bases at V and 7 bases at J, with 22 bases in the middle. CDR1 and CDR2 (germline): SGHRS, YFSETQ. The CDR3 runs 17 residues. The chain's CDR3 is CASSLDMPFLGLATQYF. Here the CDR3 DNA reads TGCGCCAGCAGCTTGGATATGCCTTTTCTTGGGTTGGCGACCCAGTACTTC. Full variable domain (remainder filled in from reference TRBV5-1 and TRBJ2-5): KAGVTQTPRYLIKTRGQQVTLSCSPISGHRSVSWYQQTPGQGLQFLFEYFSETQRNKGNFPGRFSGRQFSNSRSEMNVSTLELGDSALYLCASSLDMPFLGLATQYFGPGTRLLVL.

The chain links TRBV5-4 to TRBJ1-1, with TRBD1 as a possible D gene (5 bases). Trimming shortened V by 3 bases and J by 6 bases, and 12 bases separated the two germline ends. The CDR3 has 13 amino acids. Germline V gives CDR1 SGHNT, CDR2 YYREEE (reference sequence). CDR3 in DNA: TGTGCCAGCAGCTCACCAGGGATCCCTGAAGCTTTCTTT. Its protein is CASSSPGIPEAFF. The full variable domain, its missing parts supplied by reference TRBV5-4 and TRBJ1-1, is ETGVTQSPTHLIKTRGQQVTLRCSSQSGHNTVSWYQQALGQGPQFIFQYYREEENGRGNFPPRFSGLQFPNYSSELNVNALELDDSALYLCASSSPGIPEAFFGQGTRLTVV.

The chain joins TRBV16 to TRBJ2-2, with 7 nucleotides matching TRBD1. Looked up from germline, CDR1 is KGHSY and CDR2 is FQNENV. The CDR3 runs to 15 residues. V shed 0 bases, J shed 5 bases, and the junction held 3 bases outside the gene matches. The CDR3, as DNA: TGTGCCAGCAGCCAATCGAGGGGGCTTACCGGGGAGCTGTTTTTT. It codes for CASSQSRGLTGELFF.

The CDR3 DNA reads as TGCGCCAGCAGACCCGGGACACTAAGCACAGATACGCAGTATTTT. This gives the protein CASRPGTLSTDTQYF. This chain connects TRBV10-1 to TRBJ2-3; D is possibly TRBD1 (6 bases). The V end was cut by 6 bases, the J end by 0 bases, with 13 bases between. CDR1 is WNHNN and CDR2 is SYGVQD in the germline V gene (reference sequence). The length of the CDR3 is 15 residues.